This T cell receptor beta chain was identified in a study of glioma-infiltrating T cells after dendritic cell vaccination. Across the study: Dendritic cell vaccine was injected intradermally three times, biweekly.

The CDR3 consists of 14 residues. With V trimmed by 2 bases and J by 3 bases, 4 bases remained unmatched. Germline V lookup: CDR1 KGHSH, CDR2 LQKENI. Assay: immunoSEQ multiplex PCR; the TCRdb copy retains only in-frame clones and omits some. The sample records about 92,000 clones, 65% to 90% being singletons. Sequences were derived from blood, sampled before dendritic cell vaccination. The receptor was isolated from a human donor with glioblastoma. The chain is built from TRBV18 and TRBJ2-7; TRBD1 agrees at 7 bases. CDR3 protein: CASSPYRGNYEQYF. The CDR3 nucleotides are TGTGCCAGCTCACCATACAGGGGAAACTACGAGCAGTACTTC.